This TCR beta chain was observed in a study of blood T cell repertoires in COVID-19. Authors' data handling: Using reference gene primer amplification, nucleated cell counts were estimated. Some clones are missing from TCRdb's copy, which holds only in-frame ones; the method was immunoSEQ multiplex PCR. V and J calls plus clone size are reproduced from that table; the DNA served to infer D and trimming. The sample lists hundreds of thousands of clones, 80% to 90% occurring once. The germline gives CDR1 SEHNR, CDR2 FQNEAQ (reference sequence). After removal of 1 base from V and 3 bases from J, the junction contained 6 bases not matched to a gene. The CDR3 has 15 amino acids. Notes on this clone: At the DNA level, this CDR3 is encoded by other sequences in the same sample as well.

This clonotype was obtained from a man younger than 30 with COVID-19, enrolled during active disease. The chain uses TRBV7-9 and TRBJ2-7; 7 bases are shared with TRBD1. Material for sequencing was peripheral blood. CDR3 loop: CASSLGTGEYYEQYF. The CDR3 DNA sequence: TGTGCCAGCAGCTTAGGTACAGGGGAATACTACGAGCAGTACTTC.